Detailed here is one T cell receptor beta chain. Antigen specificity is unknown. Assay: immunoSEQ multiplex PCR; the TCRdb copy retains only in-frame clones and omits some. This sample has approximately 94,000 clones, with approximately 90% found just once. The source of the sample is a study of OX40 agonist ivuxolimab in advanced cancers. Regarding the study as a whole: Partial responders receiving 0.1-3.0 mg/kg showed among the lowest clonal expansion.

Germline lookup yields CDR1 LNHDA and CDR2 SQIVND (reference sequence). CDR3 length: 15 amino acids. Trimming left V 6 bases short and J 8 bases short, with 19 bases between. The rearrangement joins TRBV19 to TRBJ1-4, with D perhaps matching TRBD1 (5 bases). The sequence was collected from an adult with an advanced solid tumor such as melanoma, head and neck, liver or kidney cancer. The sequencing here drew on CD4+ or CD8+ T cells sorted from blood, taken in a trial of the OX40 agonist ivuxolimab. DNA of the CDR3: TGTGCCAGTAGCCGGGACGGTCTAAGAAGGGAAAAACTGTTTTTT. This codes for CASSRDGLRREKLFF.